This passage covers 12 T cell receptor beta chains from one sample sequenced in a study of blood T cell repertoires in COVID-19. Clones were sequenced by immunoSEQ multiplex PCR, and TCRdb holds only the in-frame ones, with some missing. Here the sample spans about 6,400 clones, around 84% being singletons. The sequencing input was peripheral blood. These receptor sequences come from a human donor with active COVID-19. The donor label of this sample is uncertain.

This chain uses TRBV19 with TRBJ2-7; TRBD1 is a possible D gene (6 bases). CDR3 size: 15 residues. The V end lost 4 bases, the J end lost 2 bases, and 15 bases lay between the germline ends. Per the germline V gene, CDR1 is LNHDA and CDR2 is SQIVND (reference sequence). CDR3: CASSRLGTGPYEQYF. In DNA form, the CDR3 reads TGTGCCAGTAGTAGACTCGGTACAGGGCCCTACGAGCAGTACTTC.

Only a few counts were recorded for this clone. This chain connects TRBV6-5 to TRBJ2-7, with a weak D call TRBD2 (6 bases). The CDR3 spans 16 residues. CDR1 and CDR2 (germline): MNHEY, SVGAGI. V lost 0 bases, J lost 5 bases, and 17 bases lay in between. Written as DNA, the CDR3 is TGTGCCAGCAGTTACTCCGGGCGGGGAGTAGGTCACGAGCAGTACTTC. This gives the protein CASSYSGRGVGHEQYF.

This sequence joins TRBV30 and TRBJ2-7; 10 bases map to TRBD1. CDR1 is GTSNPN, CDR2 SVGIG, per germline (reference sequence). V was clipped by 1 base and J by 4 bases; unmatched bases: 4. The CDR3 consists of 14 residues. The CDR3 here is CAWSGGQGIYEQYF. CDR3 nucleotides: TGTGCCTGGAGTGGGGGACAGGGGATATACGAGCAGTACTTC.

The chain carries TRBV7-8 and TRBJ2-5; D is perhaps TRBD2 (9 bases). This CDR3 contains 18 residues. The germline CDR1 and CDR2 sequences are SGHVS and FQNEAQ. Between the trimmed V and J ends, which lost 4 bases and 1 base, there was a span of 22 bases. Here the CDR3 reads CASSSGQGAGGGQETQYF. The CDR3 DNA is TGTGCCAGCAGCTCTGGACAGGGAGCGGGAGGAGGCCAAGAGACCCAGTACTTC.

The chain couples TRBV6-5 to TRBJ2-5, with 9 bases identical to TRBD1. CDR1 and CDR2 from the germline V gene are MNHEY and SVGAGI. Trimming took 4 bases from V and 5 from J; bases not matched to a gene: 8. This CDR3 is built from 15 residues. Here the CDR3 reads CASSSPGTGLETQYF. CDR3 sequence (DNA): TGTGCCAGCAGTTCCCCCGGGACAGGGTTGGAGACCCAGTACTTC.

The chain carries TRBV15 and TRBJ2-5, with D possibly matching TRBD1 (6 bases). The V and J ends lost 5 bases and 5 bases respectively, with 15 bases between them. Germline loops: CDR1 LNHNV, CDR2 YYDKDF (reference sequence). The CDR3 consists of 14 residues. For the CDR3, the DNA is TGTGCCACCAGCCCTGGGGGCCCTCTGGAGACCCAGTACTTC. Its translation: CATSPGGPLETQYF.

V is TRBV11-2 and J is TRBJ2-1; TRBD1 agrees at 7 bases. Germline V gives CDR1 SGHAT, CDR2 FQNNGV. The junction had 7 bases not matched to a gene; V was cut back by 7 bases and J by 1 base. This CDR3 spans 15 amino acids. CDR3 loop: CASKVRGLSYNEQFF. The CDR3 nucleotides read TGTGCCAGCAAGGTGAGGGGGCTGTCCTACAATGAGCAGTTCTTC.

The rearrangement uses TRBV5-1 and TRBJ2-3, with 9 bases lining up with TRBD2. The CDR3 is 18 amino acids. Germline CDR1 SGHRS, CDR2 YFSETQ. With 0 bases clipped from V and 2 bases from J, the junction kept 10 bases outside the gene matches. The CDR3 coding sequence is TGCGCCAGCAGCTTGGAATTCGCGGGAGGGCCCACCACAGATACGCAGTATTTT. It encodes CASSLEFAGGPTTDTQYF. Supplemented by reference TRBV5-1 and TRBJ2-3, the full variable domain reads KAGVTQTPRYLIKTRGQQVTLSCSPISGHRSVSWYQQTPGQGLQFLFEYFSETQRNKGNFPGRFSGRQFSNSRSEMNVSTLELGDSALYLCASSLEFAGGPTTDTQYFGPGTRLTVL.

This clone was counted a few times. The chain is built from TRBV24-1 and TRBJ2-3, with D perhaps TRBD1 (5 bases). This CDR3 has 13 amino acids. V lost 2 bases to trimming and J lost 6 bases, with 8 bases between them. Per germline, CDR1 KGHDR and CDR2 SFDVKD. Written as DNA, the CDR3 is TGTGCCACCAGTGATTCCTCAGGGGATACGCAGTATTTT. Its protein is CATSDSSGDTQYF.

The rearrangement uses TRBV6-5 and TRBJ2-2; 7 bases line up with TRBD1. Germline CDR1 reads MNHEY; CDR2 reads SVGAGI. J gave up 2 bases and V 5 bases, and 2 bases lay outside the gene matches. The CDR3 covers 14 residues. CDR3 nucleotide sequence: TGTGCCAGCAGTCGACAGGGAAACACCGGGGAGCTGTTTTTT. Translation: CASSRQGNTGELFF.

The chain is built from TRBV15 and TRBJ1-6; D not resolved. The CDR3 has 14 residues. Trimming took 6 bases from V and 6 from J, leaving 12 bases between them. Germline V gene lookup returns CDR1 LNHNV and CDR2 YYDKDF (reference sequence). This CDR3 is CATRDSVGNSPLHF. In DNA, the CDR3 is TGTGCCACCAGGGACTCGGTTGGTAATTCACCCCTCCACTTT.

The genes are TRBV28 and TRBJ2-1; 14 bases fit TRBD2. The junction had 2 bases not matched to a gene; V was cut back by 4 bases and J by 0 bases. The CDR3 length is 17 residues. Germline loops: CDR1 MDHEN, CDR2 SYDVKM. The CDR3 DNA is TGTGCCAGCAGTTCCGGGACTAGCGGGAGCTCCTACAATGAGCAGTTCTTC. Translation: CASSSGTSGSSYNEQFF.